This TCR beta chain emerged from a study of blood T cells in healthy people across ages. CDR3 length: 14 residues. The V end was cut by 5 bases, the J end by 2 bases, with 7 bases between. CDR1 MNHEY and CDR2 SMNVEV come from the germline V gene (reference sequence). A second PCR of 7 to 11 cycles used a sample-barcoded 5' primer and a J-beta primer mix. Each cDNA molecule, via a template-switch adaptor with 12 random nucleotides, was tagged. Using its own MiXCR run on the 5' RACE reads, TCRdb lists one record per CDR3 protein. The sample contains about 930,000 distinct CDR3 sequences, about 28% of which appear only once. This clonotype was observed many times. The sample was also reused in another study, on T cells of mothers and their children.

The chain links TRBV27 to TRBJ2-6; D is unclear. The TCR was taken from a woman aged 40 to 50 in good health. The specimen was blood. CDR3 region: CASSPFTGANVLTF. As DNA, the CDR3 is TGTGCCAGCAGTCCCTTTACTGGGGCCAACGTCCTGACTTTC. The full variable domain, its missing parts supplied by reference TRBV27 and TRBJ2-6, is EAQVTQNPRYLITVTGKKLTVTCSQNMNHEYMSWYRQDPGLGLRQIYYSMNVEVTDKGDVPEGYKVSRKEKRNFPLILESPSPNQTSLYFCASSPFTGANVLTFGAGSRLTVL.